The 22 T cell receptor beta chains presented below share a single source sample, sequenced in a study of human T cells and chemical hapten exposure. MiXCR, run by TCRdb on the RACE reads, gives a single entry per CDR3 protein. The repertoire holds 90,000 to 110,000 distinct CDR3 sequences, with under 40% as singletons. Specified time point: patch test 3, about 24 weeks after DPC sensitization. Documented treatment: therapeutic diphenylcyclopropenone sensitization with weekly scalp DPC. This sample comprised whole blood, obtained in connection with sensitization to the hapten diphenylcyclopropenone (DPC). These receptors originate from a man in his forties with alopecia areata. Some clones in this sample may be carry-over from other donors' samples.

This clonotype was found many times. The genes are TRBV29-1 and TRBJ2-5; possible D gene TRBD1, 5 bases. Trimming took off 6 bases at V and 2 bases at J, with 10 bases between the two ends. The CDR3 is 12 residues long. Per the germline V gene, CDR1 is SQVTM and CDR2 is ANQGSEA. Written as DNA, the CDR3 is TGCAGCGTGACAGCACAACAAGAGACCCAGTACTTC. Amino acids: CSVTAQQETQYF.

This clonotype was detected only a few times. The genes are TRBV29-1 and TRBJ2-1; a weak D match, TRBD1 (6 bases). Deletions cut 3 bases from V and 6 bases from J, with 9 bases between. Per germline, CDR1 SQVTM and CDR2 ANQGSEA. This CDR3 comprises 12 residues. CDR3 residues: CSVDQGGNEQFF. The CDR3 DNA reads as TGCAGCGTTGACCAAGGGGGCAATGAGCAGTTCTTC.

The chain has TRBV6-5 and TRBJ2-7; 8 bases align to TRBD1. Germline CDR1 reads MNHEY; CDR2 reads SVGAGI. V was clipped by 6 bases and J by 7 bases; unmatched bases: 8. The CDR3 totals 13 residues. CDR3 coding DNA: TGTGCCAGCAGACAGACAGGGGCGGGAGAGCAGTACGTC. It specifies CASRQTGAGEQYV.

The chain links TRBV7-2 to TRBJ2-3; D is tentatively TRBD1 or TRBD2 (5 bases each). The length of the CDR3 is 17 residues. V was cut by 0 bases and J by 5 bases, with 18 bases left in between. Germline values: CDR1 SGHTA, CDR2 FQGNSA. CDR3 region: CASSLARGAQAGDTQYF. For the CDR3, the DNA is TGTGCCAGCAGCTTAGCGCGAGGGGCCCAGGCGGGAGATACGCAGTATTTT.

The rearrangement joins TRBV29-1 to TRBJ1-2; the D gene is possibly TRBD1 (6 bases). The CDR3 contains 13 residues. Per the germline V gene, CDR1 is SQVTM and CDR2 is ANQGSEA. Trimming removed 3 bases at V and 4 bases at J, with 12 bases between. The CDR3 sequence is CSVDRGNSYGYTF. CDR3 nucleotide sequence: TGCAGCGTTGACAGGGGAAACAGCTATGGCTACACCTTC. Full variable domain (remainder filled in from reference TRBV29-1 and TRBJ1-2): SAVISQKPSRDICQRGTSLTIQCQVDSQVTMMFWYRQQPGQSLTLIATANQGSEATYESGFVIDKFPISRPNLTFSTLTVSNMSPEDSSIYLCSVDRGNSYGYTFGSGTRLTVV.

This chain joins TRBV14 and TRBJ2-7; TRBD2 matches at 9 bases. Germline trimming cut 1 base from V and 1 base from J; bases unmatched to any gene: 8. Germline CDR1 and CDR2: SGHDN and FVKESK. The CDR3 spans 17 residues. The CDR3, as DNA: TGTGCCAGCAGCCAAGGTATAGCGCTAGCGGGGTCCTACGAGCAGTACGTC. It encodes CASSQGIALAGSYEQYV.

The chain carries TRBV7-2 and TRBJ2-3; the D gene is possibly TRBD2 (6 bases). The CDR3 totals 14 residues. Trimming left V 5 bases short and J 5 bases short, with 14 bases between. Looked up from germline, CDR1 is SGHTA and CDR2 is FQGNSA. This chain's CDR3 is CASSPSGRGDTQYF. In nucleotides, the CDR3 is TGTGCCAGCAGCCCCTCGGGGCGGGGAGATACGCAGTATTTT.

This clonotype was seen a few times. The rearrangement links TRBV15 to TRBJ2-3; 10 positions match TRBD2. The CDR3 is 17 residues long. V lost 1 base, J lost 4 bases, and 8 bases stayed unmatched. CDR1 is LNHNV and CDR2 is YYDKDF in the germline V gene (reference sequence). The CDR3 nucleotides are TGTGCCACCAGCAGAGTTACGGCTAGCGGGAGCGCAGATACGCAGTATTTT. Translated, it gives CATSRVTASGSADTQYF.

CDR3 residues: CASSSTSGTYNEQFF. CDR3 nucleotide sequence: TGTGCCAGCAGCTCGACTAGCGGGACCTACAATGAGCAGTTCTTC. This chain joins TRBV7-2 and TRBJ2-1, with 11 nucleotides matching TRBD2. The CDR3 spans 15 residues. The V gene's germline CDR1 is SGHTA and CDR2 FQGNSA. With V trimmed by 4 bases and J by 2 bases, 1 base remained unmatched.

In regard to this clonotype: As the CDR3 is not closed by the conserved phenylalanine or tryptophan, this likely results from a read error. The DNA is omitted, as the CDR3 cannot be located on it reliably, and the CDR3 follows TCRdb's listing. The J gene is TRBJ2-1, the V gene TRBV7-2; the D call in the table, TRBD1, was not verified against the DNA. The length of the CDR3 is 15 amino acids, counting both ends. Germline CDR1 and CDR2: SGHTA and FQGNSA. The CDR3 protein is CASSRGWLGGNEQCG.

The chain employs TRBV29-1 and TRBJ1-4, with D uncertain. CDR3 length: 14 amino acids. The V gene's germline CDR1 is SQVTM and CDR2 ANQGSEA. V was pared by 5 bases and J by 8 bases, with 18 bases between. For the CDR3, the DNA is TGCAGCGTTCTTAACCGGGCCAAGGGCGAAAAACTGTTTTTT. It translates to CSVLNRAKGEKLFF.

This clonotype showed up just a few times. The chain is built from TRBV25-1 and TRBJ1-3; no reliable D call. Per the germline V gene, CDR1 is MGHDK and CDR2 is SYGVNS. V lost 3 bases, J lost 1 base, and 4 bases lay in between. CDR3 length equals 13 residues. CDR3 sequence: CASSDGSGNTIYF. The CDR3 DNA sequence: TGTGCCAGCAGTGACGGGTCTGGAAACACCATATATTTT.

The genes are TRBV9 and TRBJ2-1; D ambiguous. The CDR3 is 14 amino acids. V was trimmed by 4 bases and J by 9 bases, leaving 17 bases between them. CDR1 and CDR2 from the germline V gene are SGDLS and YYNGEE. The CDR3 protein is CASSPKPMMGEQFF. Written as DNA, the CDR3 is TGTGCCAGCAGCCCCAAGCCTATGATGGGTGAGCAGTTCTTC.

The rearrangement uses TRBV27 and TRBJ1-6; no clear D. CDR3 length equals 16 residues. Germline V gene data show CDR1 as MNHEY and CDR2 as SMNVEV (reference sequence). Trimming stripped 4 bases from V and 0 bases from J, with 10 bases between. CDR3: CASSSLGSSYNSPLHF. The CDR3 coding sequence is TGTGCCAGCAGTTCGTTGGGGAGCTCCTATAATTCACCCCTCCACTTT.

In its sample, this clonotype was seen once. The genes are TRBV28 and TRBJ2-3; TRBD1 matches 7 bases. CDR1 and CDR2 from the germline V gene are MDHEN and SYDVKM. The CDR3 is 16 amino acids. The J segment lost 1 base and the V segment lost 2 bases, leaving 6 bases of the junction unmatched. CDR3 residues: CASSLTGTACTDTQYF. The CDR3 nucleotides are TGTGCCAGCAGTTTAACCGGGACAGCGTGCACAGATACGCAGTATTTT.

This clonotype was observed a few times. The V gene is TRBV7-9, the J gene TRBJ2-3; D is ambiguous. V lost 5 bases to trimming and J lost 3 bases, with 9 bases between them. This CDR3 comprises 13 residues. In germline, CDR1 is SEHNR, CDR2 FQNEAQ (reference sequence). The CDR3 region is CASSPKGTDTQYF. CDR3 sequence (DNA): TGTGCCAGCAGCCCAAAGGGTACAGATACGCAGTATTTT.

This clonotype was observed once. V usage is TRBV12-3 or TRBV12-4 and J usage is TRBJ1-1; D is unclear. V was trimmed by 3 bases and J by 6 bases, leaving 8 bases between them. The CDR3 totals 12 residues. As DNA, the CDR3 is TGTGCCAGCAGTTTCGAGCCTTCTGAAGCTTTCTTT. Its translation is CASSFEPSEAFF.

This clonotype came up a few times. The chain recombines TRBV14 with TRBJ2-3; unclear D gene. There are 11 residues in the CDR3. V lost 3 bases to trimming and J lost 9 bases, with 7 bases between them. The germline CDR1 and CDR2 sequences are SGHDN and FVKESK. CDR3 in amino acids: CASSQDGTQYF. The DNA for the CDR3 is TGTGCCAGCAGCCAGGACGGGACGCAGTATTTT.

This clonotype was picked up a small number of times. The chain employs TRBV12-5 and TRBJ2-7; tentatively, D is TRBD2 (6 bases). Germline CDR1 LGHNT, CDR2 FRNRAP. The CDR3 spans 16 residues. Deletions cut 5 bases from V and 1 base from J, with 18 bases between. The CDR3 DNA sequence: TGTGCTAGTGGTCGATTCGATAGCGGTTCTTCCTACGAGCAGTACGTC. This sequence encodes CASGRFDSGSSYEQYV.

This clonotype turned up a few times. The chain carries TRBV5-1 and TRBJ1-4, with unresolved D. CDR3 length: 15 residues. CDR1 is SGHRS, CDR2 YFSETQ, per germline. Trimming took off 1 base at V and 0 bases at J, with 7 bases between the two ends. CDR3 sequence reads: CASSLRSATNEKLFF. CDR3 in DNA: TGCGCCAGCAGCTTGAGGTCCGCAACTAATGAAAAACTGTTTTTT.

This rearrangement joins TRBV20-1 to TRBJ1-6, with 9 bases fitting TRBD1. The CDR3 contains 14 residues. J was trimmed by 7 bases and V by 3 bases; bases with no gene match: 4. Germline CDR1 and CDR2: DFQATT and SNEGSKA (reference sequence). As DNA, the CDR3 is TGCAGTGCTAGCGGACAGGGGAAGAATTCACCCCTCCACTTT. Its translation: CSASGQGKNSPLHF.

The J gene is TRBJ1-6, the V gene TRBV9; 12 bases map to TRBD1. This CDR3 comprises 15 residues. V shed 3 bases and J 10 bases; nucleotides not matched to a gene: 5. Germline V CDR1 and CDR2: SGDLS, YYNGEE. CDR3 region: CASSGGQGARSPLHF. The CDR3 DNA sequence: TGTGCCAGCAGCGGGGGACAGGGGGCGCGGTCACCCCTCCACTTT.